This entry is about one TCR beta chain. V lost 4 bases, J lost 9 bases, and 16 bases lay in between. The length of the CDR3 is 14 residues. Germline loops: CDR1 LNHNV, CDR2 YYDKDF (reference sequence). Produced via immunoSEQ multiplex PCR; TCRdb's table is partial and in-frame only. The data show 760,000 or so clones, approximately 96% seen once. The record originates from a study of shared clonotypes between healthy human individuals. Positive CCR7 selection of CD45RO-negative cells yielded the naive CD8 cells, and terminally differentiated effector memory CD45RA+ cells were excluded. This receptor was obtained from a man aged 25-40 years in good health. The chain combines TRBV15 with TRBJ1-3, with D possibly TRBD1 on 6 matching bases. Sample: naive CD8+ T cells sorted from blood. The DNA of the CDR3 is TGTGCCACCAGCATTGACAGGACCGCGCGCACCATATATTTT. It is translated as CATSIDRTARTIYF.